The rows below give T cell receptor beta chains drawn from one sample of a study of early T cells in non-severe SARS-CoV-2 infection. TCRdb called the 5' RACE reads again in MiXCR, with one record for every CDR3 protein. The table lists about 70,000 distinct CDR3 sequences, more than 3.5% of them singletons. Sequencing was performed on whole blood, taken at baseline. The receptor source for this set is an adult who was a healthcare worker with PCR-confirmed SARS-CoV-2 infection or an uninfected control (not recorded which). The donor label of this sample is uncertain. The CDR3 runs from the conserved cysteine through the conserved F or W. Fields, in order: J gene, clone size, D gene, V gene, CDR3 DNA, CDR3 protein. The D gene is left open where the match is weak. A clone size is listed for some rows: how often the clone was seen (once, few, many), or a class if it is expanded.

>TRBJ2-2|NA|NA|TRBV5-1
TGCGCCAGCAGCTTGGATGCTGGACTCCCAACCGGGGAGCTGTTTTTT
CASSLDAGLPTGELFF
>TRBJ2-7|few|TRBD2|TRBV6-2/TRBV6-3
TGTGCCAGCAGCATTAGCGGGGGGAGCTCCTACGAGCAGTACTTC
CASSISGGSSYEQYF
>TRBJ1-2|NA|TRBD1|TRBV7-3
TGTGCCAGCAGCTCCAACAGGGGGGACTATGGCTACACCTTC
CASSSNRGDYGYTF
>TRBJ2-7|NA|TRBD1|TRBV4-1
TGCGCCAGCAGCCAAGATAAACAGGGGGCCTACGAGCAGTACTTC
CASSQDKQGAYEQYF
>TRBJ1-3|many|TRBD1|TRBV29-1
TGCAGCGTTGCGGGACAGGGCTCTGGAAACACCATATATTTT
CSVAGQGSGNTIYF
>TRBJ2-6|many|NA|TRBV6-5
TGTGCCAGCATGGGCAGCTCTGGGGCCAACGTCCTGACTTTC
CASMGSSGANVLTF
>TRBJ1-1|NA|NA|TRBV7-3
TGTGCCAGCAGCTCCGGGGCATCGAACACTGAAGCTTTCTTT
CASSSGASNTEAFF
>TRBJ1-1|NA|NA|TRBV28
TGTGCCAGCAGTGAACCGGGACGGATGAACACTGAAGCTTTCTTT
CASSEPGRMNTEAFF
>TRBJ2-7|many|NA|TRBV28
TGTGCCAGCAGTAGCAGTTTGGAAGAGCAGTACTTC
CASSSSLEEQYF
>TRBJ1-1|few|NA|TRBV7-3
TGTGCCAGCAGCTTAAATCTGGGGCAGAACACTGAAGCTTTCTTT
CASSLNLGQNTEAFF
>TRBJ2-7|many|NA|TRBV12-3/TRBV12-4
TGTGCCAGCAGTTTAGTGGATAACTACGAGCAGTACTTC
CASSLVDNYEQYF
>TRBJ2-3|few|NA|TRBV20-1
TGCAGTGCTAGATTACCGGGGAGCCGCACAGATACGCAGTATTTT
CSARLPGSRTDTQYF
>TRBJ2-5|NA|NA|TRBV28
TGTGCCAGCAGTTTACCCCCCGCTAAAGTCCAAGAGACCCAGTACTTC
CASSLPPAKVQETQYF
>TRBJ2-3|many|NA|TRBV12-3/TRBV12-4
TGTGCCAGCAGTTTGGTTAGCACAGATACGCAGTATTTT
CASSLVSTDTQYF
>TRBJ1-5|many|NA|TRBV10-3
TGTGCCATCAGTGAGTCCGGTCAGCCCCAGCATTTT
CAISESGQPQHF
>TRBJ1-1|many|NA|TRBV25-1
TGTGCCAGCAGTGACTTTGCCTCGAACACTGAAGCTTTCTTT
CASSDFASNTEAFF
>TRBJ1-2|many|NA|TRBV7-3
TGTGCCAGCAGCTTATGGCCCCGCGCCCCGTATGGCTACACCTTC
CASSLWPRAPYGYTF
>TRBJ1-4|NA|NA|TRBV28
TGTGCCAGCAGTTTATTACGGACTAATGAAAAACTGTTTTTT
CASSLLRTNEKLFF
>TRBJ1-1|few|NA|TRBV18
TGTGCCAGCTCACGCAACTCGGACGGCCTGAACACTGAAGCTTTCTTT
CASSRNSDGLNTEAFF
>TRBJ2-6|many|TRBD1|TRBV20-1
TGCAGTGCTAGCCAGACAGGGGCCATGGGCTCTGGGGCCAACGTCCTGACTTTC
CSASQTGAMGSGANVLTF
>TRBJ1-1|few|NA|TRBV5-1
TGCGCCAGCAGCCGCGGGGGCATGAACACTGAAGCTTTCTTT
CASSRGGMNTEAFF
>TRBJ2-5|many|NA|TRBV5-4
TGTGCCAGCAGCTTACAGGGTGAAGAGACCCAGTACTTC
CASSLQGEETQYF
>TRBJ2-7|many|NA|TRBV28
TGTGCCAGCAGTTTAATTGGGGGGACAGAACGCTACGAGCAGTACTTC
CASSLIGGTERYEQYF
>TRBJ2-7|many|TRBD2|TRBV7-2
TGTGCCAGCAGGGTACCGGGACTAGCGGTGGAGTACTTC
CASRVPGLAVEYF
>TRBJ1-6|many|NA|TRBV6-5
TGTGCCTCCTACGGAGACAAGAATTCACCCCTCCACTTT
CASYGDKNSPLHF
>TRBJ2-4|few|TRBD2|TRBV7-2
TGTGCCAGCAGCTTAGCAGGCCGGGAGGACATTCAGTACTTC
CASSLAGREDIQYF
>TRBJ1-3|few|NA|TRBV5-1
TGCGCCAGCAGCTCCTCAGGGAACTCTGGAAACACCATATATTTT
CASSSSGNSGNTIYF
>TRBJ2-1|few|TRBD2|TRBV24-1
TGTGCCACCAGGGGGGGGGATTCGAATGAGCAGTTCTTC
CATRGGDSNEQFF
>TRBJ1-5|many|NA|TRBV10-2
TGCGCCAGCAGTCGGACCGCTAGCAATCAGCCCCAGCATTTT
CASSRTASNQPQHF
>TRBJ1-1|few|TRBD1|TRBV11-1
TGTGCCAGCAGAGGCACAGGGGCCACTGAAGCTTTCTTT
CASRGTGATEAFF
>TRBJ1-1|few|NA|TRBV13
TGTGCCAGCAGCCAACAAACAACCATGAACACTGAAGCTTTCTTT
CASSQQTTMNTEAFF
>TRBJ1-6|many|TRBD1|TRBV11-2
TGTGCCAGCAGCGCGGGACAGGGGAATTCACCCCTCCACTTT
CASSAGQGNSPLHF
>TRBJ2-7|many|NA|TRBV20-1
TGCAGTGCTAGAGCCGGACGGGGGGCTTACGAGCAGTACTTC
CSARAGRGAYEQYF
>TRBJ2-7|many|TRBD2|TRBV12-3/TRBV12-4
TGTGCCAGCAGTCTACGGGGGGGGATCTACGAGCAGTACTTC
CASSLRGGIYEQYF
>TRBJ2-5|many|NA|TRBV7-3
TGTGCCAGCAGCGAAAACGGGGGCTCGGAGACCCAGTACTTC
CASSENGGSETQYF
>TRBJ2-3|many|TRBD2|TRBV20-1
TGCAGTGCTAGAGACCCAGCGGGGGGGGGCACAGATACGCAGTATTTT
CSARDPAGGGTDTQYF
>TRBJ2-1|NA|NA|TRBV27
TGTGCCAGCAGTCGTGAAGAAGAGCAGTTCTTC
CASSREEEQFF
>TRBJ2-5|few|NA|TRBV5-1
TGCGCCAGCAGCTTTTTTGCTAGCGAGGAGACCCAGTACTTC
CASSFFASEETQYF
>TRBJ2-5|few|TRBD2|TRBV2
TGTGCCAGCAGTGAATGGGCGGGGGGGCGAGAGACCCAGTACTTC
CASSEWAGGRETQYF
>TRBJ1-1|NA|NA|TRBV7-9
TGTGCCAGCAGGCAAACAGCGAACACTGAAGCTTTCTTT
CASRQTANTEAFF
>TRBJ2-7|NA|TRBD2|TRBV12-3/TRBV12-4
TGTGCCAGCAGTCCTCAGACTAGCGGGGGTTCCTACGAGCAGTACTTC
CASSPQTSGGSYEQYF